This passage covers 26 T cell receptor beta chains from one sample sequenced in a study of shared T cell receptors in the human thymus. TCRdb keeps only in-frame clones here, not all; method: immunoSEQ multiplex PCR. This repertoire shows about 660,000 clones, about 90% found once; its top ten account for roughly 0.0087%. The sample was also linked to a second study, of human thymus T cells.

Sequenced material: thymocytes. These receptor sequences come from a boy under three years old with a congenital heart defect.

The gene calls are TRBV11-2 and TRBJ2-5; 13 bases are a match to TRBD2. The CDR3 consists of 15 residues. The V gene end was trimmed by 4 bases and the J gene end by 3 bases; junction bases not matched to a gene: 2. Germline CDR1 is SGHAT and CDR2 is FQNNGV. CDR3 region: CASSSTSGGKETQYF. The DNA for the CDR3 is TGTGCCAGCAGCTCGACTAGCGGGGGGAAAGAGACCCAGTACTTC.

J is TRBJ2-7 and V is TRBV27, with TRBD1 matching 9 bases. The CDR3 runs 14 residues. In germline, CDR1 is MNHEY, CDR2 SMNVEV (reference sequence). The trim removed 5 bases at V and 6 bases at J, leaving 8 bases unmatched. For the CDR3, the DNA is TGTGCCAGCAGTCTTAAGGGACAGGGTGGCGAGCAGTACTTC. Residues: CASSLKGQGGEQYF.

The chain has TRBV15 and TRBJ1-2; D is perhaps TRBD1 (5 bases). The V end was cut by 1 base, the J end by 3 bases, with 9 bases between. Germline CDR1 is LNHNV and CDR2 is YYDKDF (reference sequence). The CDR3 runs to 14 residues. CDR3: CATSRAKGDYGYTF. Written as DNA, the CDR3 is TGTGCCACCAGCAGAGCCAAAGGGGACTATGGCTACACCTTC.

This chain connects TRBV28 to TRBJ1-2; 7 nucleotides line up with TRBD1. The V gene end was trimmed by 3 bases and the J gene end by 2 bases; junction bases not matched to a gene: 3. CDR1 MDHEN and CDR2 SYDVKM come from the germline V gene. The CDR3 is 14 amino acids. CDR3 amino acids: CASSLDRKNYGYTF. DNA of the CDR3: TGTGCCAGCAGTTTGGACAGGAAAAACTATGGCTACACCTTC.

V gene TRBV27 combines with J gene TRBJ1-5; D remains unclear. Trimming removed 3 bases at V and 5 bases at J, with 11 bases between. Germline assignment: CDR1 MNHEY and CDR2 SMNVEV (reference sequence). The CDR3 is 14 residues long. In DNA, the CDR3 is TGTGCCAGCAGTTTCGGCAGGCGTGATCAGCCCCAGCATTTT. It codes for CASSFGRRDQPQHF.

This chain uses TRBV5-1 with TRBJ1-2; unclear D gene. V shed 0 bases and J shed 0 bases, with 6 bases lying between them. There are 14 residues in the CDR3. CDR1 SGHRS and CDR2 YFSETQ come from the germline V gene. CDR3 sequence (DNA): TGCGCCAGCAGCTTGGCTAGAGCTAACTATGGCTACACCTTC. This translates into CASSLARANYGYTF.

The rearrangement uses TRBV27 and TRBJ2-7; 13 bases agree with TRBD2. V shed 3 bases and J 4 bases; nucleotides not matched to a gene: 15. This CDR3 is 19 amino acids long. CDR1 is MNHEY and CDR2 is SMNVEV in the germline V gene (reference sequence). In nucleotides, the CDR3 is TGTGCCAGCAGTTTTCTGCCCGGACTAGCGGGAGATCGCACATACGAGCAGTACTTC. Encoded protein: CASSFLPGLAGDRTYEQYF.

J is TRBJ2-7 and V is TRBV11-2, with a weak D call TRBD2 (6 bases). Germline lookup yields CDR1 SGHAT and CDR2 FQNNGV. This CDR3 contains 14 residues. Trimming removed 1 base at V and 2 bases at J, with 9 bases between. Here the CDR3 reads CASSLGGVPYEQYF. In nucleotides, the CDR3 is TGTGCCAGCAGCTTAGGGGGGGTACCCTACGAGCAGTACTTC.

The gene calls are TRBV7-2 and TRBJ1-4, with TRBD1 identical over 9 bases. Germline assignment: CDR1 SGHTA and CDR2 FQGNSA. CDR3 length: 16 amino acids. J lost 5 bases, V lost 3 bases, and 7 bases had no gene match. In nucleotides, the CDR3 is TGTGCCAGCAGCTTTGAGACTGACAGGGGGAATGAAAAACTGTTTTTT. This encodes CASSFETDRGNEKLFF.

This rearrangement joins TRBV2 to TRBJ2-3; 12 nucleotides match TRBD2. Germline lookup yields CDR1 SNHLY and CDR2 FYNNEI. The CDR3 consists of 15 residues. V gave up 10 bases and J gave up 1 base; unmatched junction bases: 6. The CDR3 protein is CAIRTSGIGTDTQYF. CDR3 sequence (DNA): TGTGCCATACGGACTAGCGGGATCGGCACAGATACGCAGTATTTT.

The chain carries TRBV6-1 and TRBJ2-6; tentatively, D is TRBD1 (5 bases). The length of the CDR3 is 16 residues. Looked up from germline, CDR1 is MNHNS and CDR2 is SASEGT. Trimming took 4 bases from V and 2 from J, leaving 12 bases between them. The CDR3 protein is CASSATASTGANVLTF. DNA of the CDR3: TGTGCCAGCAGTGCGACAGCTTCCACTGGGGCCAACGTCCTGACTTTC.

J is TRBJ2-1 and V is TRBV30, with 9 nucleotides matching TRBD1. This CDR3 region has 17 residues. The trim removed 0 bases at V and 2 bases at J, leaving 8 bases unmatched. The germline V gene has CDR1 GTSNPN and CDR2 SVGIG (reference sequence). CDR3 sequence (DNA): TGTGCCTGGAGTGTACCGAGACAGGGGGGGCCCTACAATGAGCAGTTCTTC. This codes for CAWSVPRQGGPYNEQFF.

The chain links TRBV28 to TRBJ2-7; 10 bases agree with TRBD2. J was trimmed by 4 bases and V by 5 bases; bases with no gene match: 20. The CDR3 has 19 amino acids. Per germline, CDR1 MDHEN and CDR2 SYDVKM. The CDR3 DNA reads as TGTGCCAGCAGTATAACAGGGACCTCGGAGCGGGAGGGCCGTTACGAGCAGTACTTC. It yields the protein CASSITGTSEREGRYEQYF.

The gene calls are TRBV6-1 and TRBJ2-1, with TRBD1 identical over 10 bases. The germline CDR1 and CDR2 sequences are MNHNS and SASEGT. CDR3 length equals 13 residues. V dropped 7 bases and J dropped 9; count of bases not matched to a gene: 6. The CDR3 here is CASNRQGATEQFF. The CDR3 region has the DNA TGTGCCAGCAATAGACAGGGGGCAACTGAGCAGTTCTTC.

The chain combines TRBV28 with TRBJ2-1; 8 bases map to TRBD2. This CDR3 region has 15 residues. V trimming: 2 bases; J trimming: 7 bases; junction bases outside the gene matches: 7. Germline V CDR1 and CDR2: MDHEN, SYDVKM. The CDR3 DNA reads as TGTGCCAGCAGTTTAGGACTAGCCCTACCGAATGAGCAGTTCTTC. Translated, it gives CASSLGLALPNEQFF. The full variable domain, in which reference TRBV28 and TRBJ2-1 provide the parts outside the CDR3, is DVKVTQSSRYLVKRTGEKVFLECVQDMDHENMFWYRQDPGLGLRLIYFSYDVKMKEKGDIPEGYSVSREKKERFSLILESASTNQTSMYLCASSLGLALPNEQFFGPGTRLTVL.

The chain employs TRBV4-2 and TRBJ1-2, with D perhaps TRBD1 (6 bases). Germline loops: CDR1 LGHNA, CDR2 YNFKEQ. The CDR3 spans 14 residues. Trimming left V 5 bases short and J 8 bases short, with 18 bases between. CDR3 nucleotides: TGTGCCAGCAGCTTCCCAGGGGAGATGAAAGGCTACACCTTC. Translated: CASSFPGEMKGYTF.

V usage is TRBV4-1 and J usage is TRBJ1-4; 7 positions agree with TRBD1. The CDR3 covers 19 residues. Germline lookup yields CDR1 MGHRA and CDR2 YSYEKL. Losses at the gene ends were 1 base for V and 0 bases for J; bases not matched to a gene: 11. This chain's CDR3 is CASSQVGGTVSATNEKLFF. CDR3 DNA: TGCGCCAGCAGCCAAGTTGGGGGGACAGTAAGTGCAACTAATGAAAAACTGTTTTTT.

V gene TRBV4-3 combines with J gene TRBJ2-1; 10 bases align to TRBD2. CDR3 length equals 17 residues. Germline assignment: CDR1 LGHNA and CDR2 YSLEER. With 2 bases clipped from V and 6 bases from J, the junction kept 10 bases outside the gene matches. The CDR3 DNA reads TGCGCCAGCAGCCAAAATAGTAGCGGGGGGAACTCCAATGAGCAGTTCTTC. Translating it yields CASSQNSSGGNSNEQFF.

The J gene is TRBJ1-2, the V gene TRBV18, with D maybe TRBD1 (5 bases). The CDR3 totals 12 residues. V was trimmed by 2 bases and J by 6 bases, leaving 7 bases between them. The germline V gene encodes CDR1 KGHSH and CDR2 LQKENI. The CDR3 coding sequence is TGTGCCAGCTCACCATCCAGGGATGGCTACACCTTC. This sequence encodes CASSPSRDGYTF.

The V call is TRBV19, the J call TRBJ2-3, with 7 bases fitting TRBD1. Germline CDR1 reads LNHDA; CDR2 reads SQIVND (reference sequence). The CDR3 has 17 residues. Germline trimming cut 4 bases from V and 2 bases from J; bases unmatched to any gene: 12. CDR3 coding DNA: TGTGCCAGTAGTAGTCATCAAGGGGGCCCCTCCACAGATACGCAGTATTTT. Protein sequence: CASSSHQGGPSTDTQYF. Full variable domain (remainder filled in from reference TRBV19 and TRBJ2-3): DGGITQSPKYLFRKEGQNVTLSCEQNLNHDAMYWYRQDPGQGLRLIYYSQIVNDFQKGDIAEGYSVSREKKESFPLTVTSAQKNPTAFYLCASSSHQGGPSTDTQYFGPGTRLTVL.

This clone was detected only a few times. This chain connects TRBV25-1 to TRBJ2-1; 8 bases agree with TRBD2. This CDR3 comprises 14 residues. Trimming at V came to 3 bases and at J to 8 bases, leaving 6 bases not matched to a gene. Germline assignment: CDR1 MGHDK and CDR2 SYGVNS. The CDR3 DNA reads as TGTGCCAGCAGTGAGAGGCGGGAGGTAGATGAGCAGTTCTTC. Protein sequence: CASSERREVDEQFF.

This clone showed up just once. The V and J genes are TRBV7-9 and TRBJ2-6; a weak D match, TRBD2 (5 bases). There are 15 residues in the CDR3. From germline, CDR1 is SEHNR and CDR2 FQNEAQ (reference sequence). Trimming removed 5 bases from V and 2 bases from J, with 10 bases in between. CDR3: CASSPEGTGANVLTF. Here the CDR3 DNA reads TGTGCCAGCAGCCCAGAGGGAACTGGGGCCAACGTCCTGACTTTC.

The CDR3 protein is CASSSNPQGYGNTEAFF. In DNA, the CDR3 is TGTGCCAGCAGTTCCAACCCCCAGGGGTATGGGAACACTGAAGCTTTCTTT. The V and J genes are TRBV27 and TRBJ1-1; D might be TRBD1 (6 bases). Germline V gene data show CDR1 as MNHEY and CDR2 as SMNVEV (reference sequence). The CDR3 loop spans 17 amino acids. Between the trimmed V and J ends, which lost 4 bases and 1 base, there was a span of 19 bases.

The chain is built from TRBV12-5 and TRBJ2-2, with 10 bases identical to TRBD2. V gave up 5 bases and J gave up 5 bases; unmatched junction bases: 5. CDR3 length: 15 amino acids. Germline CDR1 is LGHNT and CDR2 is FRNRAP. CDR3 in amino acids: CASGGPGLATGELFF. The CDR3 region has the DNA TGTGCTAGTGGTGGTCCGGGACTAGCGACCGGGGAGCTGTTTTTT. Looking up the rest from reference TRBV12-5 and TRBJ2-2 gives the full variable domain: DARVTQTPRHKVTEMGQEVTMRCQPILGHNTVFWYRQTMMQGLELLAYFRNRAPLDDSGMPKDRFSAEMPDATLATLKIQPSEPRDSAVYFCASGGPGLATGELFFGEGSRLTVL.

As to this clone: The same CDR3 is also encoded by other DNA sequences in this sample. This chain connects TRBV7-9 to TRBJ1-2; D might be TRBD1 (6 bases). The V gene lost 1 base and the J gene lost 6 bases, with 6 bases spanning the gap. Germline values: CDR1 SEHNR, CDR2 FQNEAQ (reference sequence). The CDR3 has 12 amino acids. The CDR3 protein is CASSLDRDGYTF. The CDR3 nucleotides read TGTGCCAGCAGCTTAGACAGGGATGGCTACACCTTC.

The gene calls are TRBV4-3 and TRBJ2-2; possible D gene TRBD1, 6 bases. The CDR3 is 20 residues long. Germline loops: CDR1 LGHNA, CDR2 YSLEER. V lost 4 bases and J lost 6, with 30 bases in between. This chain's CDR3 is CASSPSYHPGTHALSGELFF. In DNA form, the CDR3 reads TGCGCCAGCAGCCCATCCTATCATCCCGGGACACATGCCTTATCCGGGGAGCTGTTTTTT.